The T cell receptor (beta chain) under discussion was sequenced for a study of a mutant IDH1 vaccine in newly diagnosed glioma. At the level of the study: The study started vaccination 4-6 weeks after radiotherapy alone, or with temozolomide cycles. Most had both radiotherapy and temozolomide beforehand; others had only one.

This CDR3 has 14 residues. Trimming shortened V by 0 bases and J by 4 bases, and 9 bases separated the two germline ends. The germline V gene has CDR1 KGHSH and CDR2 LQKENI. This clone was seen only a few times. What it recognizes is unknown. Other DNA sequences of this sample code for an identical CDR3. Clones were read by immunoSEQ multiplex PCR, and TCRdb kept only the in-frame ones, dropping some. The table includes tens of thousands of clones, 86% detected once. Specified time point: week 35, safety follow-up. Each dose delivered 300 ug of mutant IDH1 20-mer peptide subcutaneously with imiquimod. The rearrangement uses TRBV18 and TRBJ2-5; no clear D gene. The source of this sequence is a man aged 40-49 years with glioma. Here the sequenced sample was PBMCs, taken from a glioma patient whose treatment included an IDH1 peptide vaccine. DNA for the CDR3: TGTGCCAGCTCACCACCGTCGGGTCTAGAGACCCAGTACTTC. As protein: CASSPPSGLETQYF.